The 31 T cell receptor beta chains below all came from one sample that was sequenced in a study of shared clonotypes between healthy human individuals. In the naive CD8 group, cells lacked CD45RO and were positively selected for CCR7, so terminally differentiated effector memory CD45RA+ cells were left out. Here immunoSEQ multiplex PCR was the method, and the copy in TCRdb shows in-frame clones only, minus some. The sample lists over 2 million clones, approximately 94% occurring once. Material for sequencing was naive CD8+ T cells sorted from blood. Receptors were obtained from a man between 18 and 29 years old in good health.

This clone was picked up one time. This chain links TRBV5-4 with TRBJ1-2, with D unclear. The length of the CDR3 is 13 residues. Germline V gene sequence: CDR1 SGHNT, CDR2 YYREEE (reference sequence). The V and J ends lost 4 bases and 8 bases respectively, with 15 bases between them. CDR3 residues: CASSATDLEGYTF. The CDR3 DNA sequence: TGTGCCAGCAGCGCCACAGATCTCGAAGGCTACACCTTC.

The CDR3 nucleotides read TGTGCCAGCAGCCTCGGGGTAGATGTCGGGGAGCTGTTTTTT. It codes for CASSLGVDVGELFF. The genes are TRBV13 and TRBJ2-2; a weak D match, TRBD2 (5 bases). Trimming removed 5 bases from V and 7 bases from J, with 14 bases in between. The CDR3 is 14 residues long. CDR1 is PRHDT, CDR2 FYEKMQ, per germline (reference sequence).

This chain connects TRBV10-2 to TRBJ1-1; no firm D call. Germline V gives CDR1 WSHSY, CDR2 SAAADI. The CDR3 is 11 residues long. V lost 8 bases and J lost 2, with 6 bases in between. CDR3 in amino acids: CASLDNTEAFF. Here the CDR3 DNA reads TGCGCCAGCTTGGATAACACTGAAGCTTTCTTT.

The rearrangement joins TRBV11-2 to TRBJ2-7, with 10 bases matching TRBD2. CDR3 length: 15 amino acids. Germline V gene data show CDR1 as SGHAT and CDR2 as FQNNGV. V lost 5 bases and J lost 4; bases outside the gene matches: 8. This CDR3 is CASSRSPTSGYEQYF. DNA of the CDR3: TGTGCCAGCAGCCGCTCCCCGACTAGCGGGTACGAGCAGTACTTC.

The chain joins TRBV9 to TRBJ2-7; 7 bases are shared with TRBD1. Germline lookup yields CDR1 SGDLS and CDR2 YYNGEE. The CDR3 runs 14 residues. J was trimmed by 6 bases and V by 5 bases; bases with no gene match: 11. This CDR3 is CASRLPGQHCEQYF. CDR3 in DNA: TGTGCCAGCAGGCTACCGGGACAGCACTGCGAGCAGTACTTC.

The chain recombines TRBV7-6 with TRBJ2-7; TRBD2 matches 10 bases. J gave up 5 bases and V 5 bases, and 9 bases lay outside the gene matches. CDR3 length: 15 amino acids. Looked up from germline, CDR1 is SGHVS and CDR2 is FNYEAQ. This chain's CDR3 is CASSRLEAGGHEQYF. Here the CDR3 DNA reads TGTGCCAGCAGCCGTTTAGAAGCGGGAGGGCACGAGCAGTACTTC.

The chain employs TRBV5-4 and TRBJ2-5; D tentatively fits TRBD1 or TRBD2 (5 bases each). V shed 5 bases and J shed 5 bases, with 13 bases lying between them. The CDR3 extends over 13 amino acids. In germline, CDR1 is SGHNT, CDR2 YYREEE (reference sequence). The CDR3 here is CASRSSGQETQYF. CDR3 in DNA: TGTGCCAGCAGAAGTTCGGGGCAGGAGACCCAGTACTTC.

With respect to this clone: Other DNA sequences in the sample encode the same CDR3. The chain joins TRBV19 to TRBJ2-7, with D unclear. Trimming cost V 3 bases and J 4 bases, with 10 bases left between them. This CDR3 is built from 13 residues. CDR1 LNHDA and CDR2 SQIVND come from the germline V gene (reference sequence). CDR3 sequence reads: CASSIGVGYEQYF. CDR3 sequence (DNA): TGTGCCAGTAGTATTGGGGTCGGTTACGAGCAGTACTTC.

The rearrangement links TRBV6-1 to TRBJ1-1; D perhaps matches TRBD1 (5 bases). Trimming removed 6 bases from V and 1 base from J, with 12 bases in between. Germline V gives CDR1 MNHNS, CDR2 SASEGT. The CDR3 has 14 residues. The CDR3 reads CASRPWGSNTEAFF. The CDR3 DNA reads as TGTGCCAGCAGACCTTGGGGGTCGAACACTGAAGCTTTCTTT.

The rearrangement uses TRBV5-1 and TRBJ2-1; D not certain. Trimming pared 4 bases from V and 1 base from J, leaving 6 bases between. This CDR3 spans 13 amino acids. Germline values: CDR1 SGHRS, CDR2 YFSETQ. CDR3 bases: TGCGCCAGCAGCGTGACATCCTACAATGAGCAGTTCTTC. This sequence encodes CASSVTSYNEQFF.

About this clone itself: Other DNA sequences of this sample code for an identical CDR3. This rearrangement joins TRBV7-9 to TRBJ1-2, with 10 positions matching TRBD1. This CDR3 spans 15 amino acids. The germline gives CDR1 SEHNR, CDR2 FQNEAQ (reference sequence). Losses at the gene ends were 1 base for V and 1 base for J; bases not matched to a gene: 0. This CDR3 reads CASSLGTGGNYGYTF. The CDR3 nucleotides are TGTGCCAGCAGCTTAGGGACAGGGGGTAACTATGGCTACACCTTC.

The chain links TRBV18 to TRBJ2-1; 8 nucleotides match TRBD2. CDR1 is KGHSH and CDR2 is LQKENI in the germline V gene. V lost 3 bases to trimming and J lost 4 bases; unmatched junction nucleotides: 5. This CDR3 is 15 amino acids long. The CDR3 is CASSPTSGLYNEQFF. CDR3 nucleotides: TGTGCCAGCTCACCCACTAGCGGTCTTTACAATGAGCAGTTCTTC.

V gene TRBV30 combines with J gene TRBJ2-5, with 9 nucleotides matching TRBD1. The V gene end was trimmed by 0 bases and the J gene end by 9 bases; junction bases not matched to a gene: 11. This CDR3 is 15 amino acids long. Per germline, CDR1 GTSNPN and CDR2 SVGIG (reference sequence). CDR3 in DNA: TGTGCCTGGAGTGTTTACCGGGACAGGGAAGGGGCCCAGTACTTC. Its protein is CAWSVYRDREGAQYF.

The chain has TRBV5-4 and TRBJ2-7, with D perhaps matching TRBD1 or TRBD2 (6 bases each). V was clipped by 4 bases and J by 1 base, with 21 bases between them. This CDR3 spans 17 amino acids. Germline V CDR1 and CDR2: SGHNT, YYREEE (reference sequence). In nucleotides, the CDR3 is TGTGCCAGCAGCCCACATGGAGGGGCAGGGGAGTCCTACGAGCAGTACTTC. Its translation is CASSPHGGAGESYEQYF. The variable domain in full, completed from reference TRBV5-4 and TRBJ2-7, reads ETGVTQSPTHLIKTRGQQVTLRCSSQSGHNTVSWYQQALGQGPQFIFQYYREEENGRGNFPPRFSGLQFPNYSSELNVNALELDDSALYLCASSPHGGAGESYEQYFGPGTRLTVT.

The J gene is TRBJ2-5, the V gene TRBV6-5, with D tentatively TRBD1 (5 bases). The DNA matches TRBJ2-7 better at its end, which makes the J call doubtful. This CDR3 has 14 amino acids. CDR1 is MNHEY, CDR2 SVGAGI, per germline. In DNA, the CDR3 is TGTGCCAGCAGTTACCAGGGTTCGAGGTACGAGCAGTACTTC. It encodes CASSYQGSRYEQYF.

V and J are TRBV27 and TRBJ2-3, with D possibly TRBD2 on 5 matching bases. Trimming removed 0 bases from V and 4 bases from J, with 14 bases in between. The CDR3 has 16 amino acids. CDR1 is MNHEY, CDR2 SMNVEV, per germline (reference sequence). The CDR3 sequence: CASSLSPGSRADTQYF. In DNA, the CDR3 is TGTGCCAGCAGTTTATCCCCGGGGTCGAGGGCAGATACGCAGTATTTT.

Note on this clone: This sample includes further DNA sequences coding for the same CDR3. V is TRBV4-1 and J is TRBJ2-3; 7 nucleotides align to TRBD2. J lost 6 bases, V lost 0 bases, and 0 bases had no gene match. This CDR3 is 13 amino acids long. Looked up from germline, CDR1 is MGHRA and CDR2 is YSYEKL. For the CDR3, the DNA is TGCGCCAGCAGCCAAGAGGGGGGGGATACGCAGTATTTT. Its protein is CASSQEGGDTQYF.

This chain uses TRBV13 with TRBJ2-3, with 12 bases aligning to TRBD2. From germline, CDR1 is PRHDT and CDR2 FYEKMQ (reference sequence). The V and J ends lost 4 bases and 2 bases, in that order; junction bases with no gene match: 7. CDR3 size: 17 residues. CDR3: CASSSGLAGTYTDTQYF. The CDR3 bases are TGTGCCAGCAGCTCCGGACTAGCGGGGACCTACACAGATACGCAGTATTTT.

The rearrangement uses TRBV19 and TRBJ1-2; 8 nucleotides align to TRBD1. Germline assignment: CDR1 LNHDA and CDR2 SQIVND (reference sequence). V dropped 2 bases and J dropped 8; count of bases not matched to a gene: 7. The CDR3 extends over 14 amino acids. CDR3: CASSILGQGPGYTF. The CDR3 DNA sequence: TGTGCCAGTAGTATATTAGGACAGGGTCCCGGCTACACCTTC. Full variable domain (remainder filled in from reference TRBV19 and TRBJ1-2): DGGITQSPKYLFRKEGQNVTLSCEQNLNHDAMYWYRQDPGQGLRLIYYSQIVNDFQKGDIAEGYSVSREKKESFPLTVTSAQKNPTAFYLCASSILGQGPGYTFGSGTRLTVV.

The chain joins TRBV27 to TRBJ2-1, with 8 bases lining up with TRBD1. CDR3 length: 13 residues. Germline trimming cut 7 bases from V and 5 bases from J; bases unmatched to any gene: 4. CDR1 and CDR2 from the germline V gene are MNHEY and SMNVEV (reference sequence). The CDR3 reads CASKLQGDNEQFF. CDR3 sequence (DNA): TGTGCCAGCAAGTTACAGGGGGACAATGAGCAGTTCTTC.

V usage is TRBV6-1 and J usage is TRBJ1-2; no clear D. Germline V CDR1 and CDR2: MNHNS, SASEGT. There are 13 residues in the CDR3. V lost 3 bases, J lost 4 bases, and 9 bases lay in between. In nucleotides, the CDR3 is TGTGCCAGCAGTGATACGCGTTTCTATGGCTACACCTTC. Amino acids: CASSDTRFYGYTF.

This sequence joins TRBV28 and TRBJ2-7, with D tentatively TRBD1 (6 bases). V was clipped by 6 bases and J by 3 bases, with 15 bases between them. The CDR3 totals 14 residues. CDR1 is MDHEN, CDR2 SYDVKM, per germline. CDR3 amino acids: CASSPGVLGYEQYF. The CDR3 bases are TGTGCCAGCAGCCCAGGGGTTTTAGGCTACGAGCAGTACTTC.

The chain couples TRBV5-6 to TRBJ2-1; perhaps TRBD2 as D (6 bases). The V and J ends lost 3 bases and 12 bases respectively, with 13 bases between them. CDR1 is SGHDT and CDR2 is YYEEEE in the germline V gene. The CDR3 extends over 12 amino acids. The CDR3 loop is CASSSEGVWQFF. In nucleotides, the CDR3 is TGTGCCAGCAGCTCGGAGGGTGTTTGGCAGTTCTTC.

The chain joins TRBV7-9 to TRBJ1-2; 9 bases are a match to TRBD1. The length of the CDR3 is 16 residues. V lost 1 base, J lost 5 bases, and 8 bases stayed unmatched. Germline CDR1 SEHNR, CDR2 FQNEAQ (reference sequence). The CDR3 here is CASSLDTGGLIYGYTF. Written as DNA, the CDR3 is TGTGCCAGCAGCTTAGATACAGGGGGCCTAATTTATGGCTACACCTTC.

CDR3 coding DNA: TGTGCTAGTGGTCAGGGACTAGCGGGAGAAAATGAGCAGTTCTTC. Protein sequence: CASGQGLAGENEQFF. The V and J genes are TRBV12-5 and TRBJ2-1; 14 bases map to TRBD2. The CDR3 runs 15 residues. Germline V gene data show CDR1 as LGHNT and CDR2 as FRNRAP. V trimming: 5 bases; J trimming: 7 bases; junction bases outside the gene matches: 4.

The rearrangement joins TRBV6-5 to TRBJ2-5; 9 nucleotides match TRBD2. This CDR3 region has 16 residues. The ends lost 2 bases at V and 0 bases at J; junction bases unmatched: 4. Germline V gene lookup returns CDR1 MNHEY and CDR2 SVGAGI. The CDR3 protein is CASSYRAGGHQETQYF. The CDR3 DNA reads TGTGCCAGCAGTTACAGAGCGGGGGGCCACCAAGAGACCCAGTACTTC.

Note on this clone: The limits of the CDR3 on the DNA are not certain, so only TCRdb's listed CDR3 is given. This chain joins TRBV21-1 and TRBJ1-2; TRBD1 is the table's D call and was not checked against the DNA. TRBV21-1 is a pseudogene locus. Ends included, the CDR3 has 18 residues. This chain's CDR3 is CASSKVGRGTGINYGYTF.

V is TRBV7-9 and J is TRBJ2-3, with 8 bases that match TRBD2. CDR1 is SEHNR, CDR2 FQNEAQ, per germline (reference sequence). With 1 base clipped from V and 0 bases from J, the junction kept 9 bases outside the gene matches. The CDR3 is 18 residues long. CDR3: CASSLVTTSGASTDTQYF. CDR3 DNA: TGTGCCAGCAGCTTAGTTACTACTAGCGGAGCTAGCACAGATACGCAGTATTTT.

The genes are TRBV2 and TRBJ2-5; D might be TRBD1 (6 bases). Germline loops: CDR1 SNHLY, CDR2 FYNNEI. The CDR3 length is 14 residues. Trimming took 10 bases from V and 0 from J, leaving 15 bases between them. CDR3 in DNA: TGTGCCACCACGGGGCAGGGGTACCAAGAGACCCAGTACTTC. It yields the protein CATTGQGYQETQYF.

The CDR3, as DNA: TGTGCCAGCAGCTTACCTAGGACAGGGAGTGACACCGGGGAGCTGTTTTTT. Translating it yields CASSLPRTGSDTGELFF. This chain uses TRBV7-8 with TRBJ2-2, with 8 nucleotides matching TRBD1. The CDR3 spans 17 residues. Losses at the gene ends were 2 bases for V and 3 bases for J; bases not matched to a gene: 8. CDR1 is SGHVS, CDR2 FQNEAQ, per germline.

The chain uses TRBV7-6 and TRBJ2-3; unclear D gene. The CDR3 is 14 residues long. Deletions cut 1 base from V and 11 bases from J, with 16 bases between. Germline assignment: CDR1 SGHVS and CDR2 FNYEAQ. The CDR3 region has the DNA TGTGCCAGCAGCTTAGAGACGTCCGGCTTTCAGCAGTATTTT. Its protein product is CASSLETSGFQQYF.